One and the same sample provided the 26 T cell receptor beta chains below, sequenced in a study of T cells in Graves' hyperthyroidism and ophthalmopathy. Amplified regions were TCR beta CDR3 sequences from RNA transcripts. In the first-round RT-PCR of the TCR CDR3, the HTBI primer set was used. TCRdb redid the calling of the multiplex PCR reads with MiXCR, one entry per CDR3 protein. Of about 290,000 distinct CDR3 sequences in the sample, about an eighth were seen once. Sequences were obtained from blood. Receptors originate from a woman in her twenties or thirties with Graves' hyperthyroidism that later progressed to Graves' ophthalmopathy.

This clonotype was seen ten or more times. V and J are TRBV28 and TRBJ2-1, with D possibly TRBD1 on 6 matching bases. Germline V gives CDR1 MDHEN, CDR2 SYDVKM. The CDR3 runs to 15 residues. Trimming took 6 bases from V and 9 from J, leaving 21 bases between them. The CDR3 DNA reads TGTGCCAGCAGAGAGGACCAGGGGTTACTGGGTGAGCAGTTCTTC. Protein: CASREDQGLLGEQFF.

The table lists this clonotype with many counts. The V call is TRBV13, the J call TRBJ1-1; D is unresolved. Germline V gene sequence: CDR1 PRHDT, CDR2 FYEKMQ (reference sequence). V lost 3 bases and J 0 bases, leaving 8 bases between the germline ends. This CDR3 comprises 14 residues. The CDR3 loop reads CASSLFEMNTEAFF. The DNA of the CDR3 is TGTGCCAGCAGCTTGTTTGAGATGAACACTGAAGCTTTCTTT.

A few counts support this clonotype. The chain has TRBV19 and TRBJ1-5; D is ambiguous. The germline CDR1 and CDR2 sequences are LNHDA and SQIVND (reference sequence). CDR3 size: 14 residues. Trimming took 3 bases from V and 5 from J, leaving 11 bases between them. CDR3 DNA: TGTGCCAGTAGTATCGAATGGGGAGATCAGCCCCAGCATTTT. It codes for CASSIEWGDQPQHF. Complete variable domain (other parts from reference TRBV19 and TRBJ1-5): DGGITQSPKYLFRKEGQNVTLSCEQNLNHDAMYWYRQDPGQGLRLIYYSQIVNDFQKGDIAEGYSVSREKKESFPLTVTSAQKNPTAFYLCASSIEWGDQPQHFGDGTRLSIL.

Concerning this clonotype itself: Just one base apart from a much larger clone, this may be a read error. V usage is TRBV20-1 and J usage is TRBJ2-5, with a weak D call TRBD2 (5 bases). Germline V lookup: CDR1 DFQATT, CDR2 SNEGSKA (reference sequence). The V gene lost 5 bases and the J gene lost 0 bases, with 7 bases spanning the gap. The CDR3 has 12 amino acids. The CDR3 DNA reads as TGCAGTGCTCGAGGGTACCAAGAGACCCAGTACTTC. It yields the protein CSARGYQETQYF.

Concerning this clonotype itself: Given the absence of the conserved phenylalanine or tryptophan at the CDR3 end, a read error is likely. The chain has TRBV5-6 and TRBJ2-1; TRBD1 might be the D (6 bases). The V gene lost 2 bases and the J gene lost 4 bases, with 13 bases spanning the gap. Germline CDR1 SGHDT, CDR2 YYEEEE. CDR3 length: 15 amino acids. DNA for the CDR3: TGTGCCAGCAGCTTTTGGACAGCCATTTACAATGAGCAGTTCATC. Protein sequence: CASSFWTAIYNEQFI.

Only a few counts were recorded for this clonotype. This chain uses TRBV6-5 with TRBJ2-3, with 8 bases lining up with TRBD2. Trimming at V came to 8 bases and at J to 0 bases, leaving 7 bases not matched to a gene. The CDR3 is made up of 15 amino acids. The V gene's germline CDR1 is MNHEY and CDR2 SVGAGI. The CDR3 DNA sequence: TGTGCCAGCTCGATACTAGCGGAGAGCACAGATACGCAGTATTTT. Translated: CASSILAESTDTQYF.

V usage is TRBV19 and J usage is TRBJ1-5; D call uncertain. The germline V and J ends were trimmed by 0 bases and 6 bases, with 6 bases remaining between them. The length of the CDR3 is 13 residues. Looked up from germline, CDR1 is LNHDA and CDR2 is SQIVND (reference sequence). The CDR3 bases are TGTGCCAGTAGTATAGAGGTACGTCAGCCCCAGCATTTT. Amino acid sequence: CASSIEVRQPQHF.

This clonotype was observed at least ten times. The V and J genes are TRBV18 and TRBJ1-1, with D hard to call. The V and J ends lost 3 bases and 1 base respectively, with 15 bases between them. The CDR3 runs to 16 residues. Germline V lookup: CDR1 KGHSH, CDR2 LQKENI. CDR3 protein: CASSPLGGRSNTEAFF. CDR3 bases: TGTGCCAGCTCACCCCTGGGAGGCCGGTCGAACACTGAAGCTTTCTTT.

Worth noting for this clonotype: This sequence may be a read error, since a much larger clone differs from it by one base. The chain has TRBV7-2 and TRBJ2-7; D remains unclear. The V and J ends lost 3 bases and 5 bases respectively, with 11 bases between them. The CDR3 has 13 residues. Per germline, CDR1 SGHTA and CDR2 FQGNSA. The CDR3 DNA reads TGTGCCAGCAGCTTTGGGCCAGCCGACGAGCAGTACTTC. Its translation: CASSFGPADEQYF.

This clonotype was detected ten times or more. The chain carries TRBV9 and TRBJ2-2, with D possibly being TRBD1 (6 bases). CDR1 is SGDLS and CDR2 is YYNGEE in the germline V gene. The CDR3 consists of 17 residues. The germline V and J ends were trimmed by 4 bases and 4 bases, with 20 bases remaining between them. The CDR3 protein is CASSHQDKGHGTGELFF. The CDR3 nucleotides are TGTGCCAGCAGCCACCAGGATAAGGGACACGGCACCGGGGAGCTGTTTTTT.

The rearrangement joins TRBV4-2 to TRBJ2-2; D possibly corresponds to TRBD2 (5 bases). From germline, CDR1 is LGHNA and CDR2 YNFKEQ. This CDR3 spans 16 amino acids. Trimming took off 0 bases at V and 6 bases at J, with 14 bases between the two ends. In DNA form, the CDR3 reads TGTGCCAGCAGCCAAGAAACTAGTAGTATGGCCGGGGAGCTGTTTTTT. It yields the protein CASSQETSSMAGELFF.

This clonotype was counted a few times. This may stem from a read error, because a much larger clone lies one nucleotide away. The rearrangement links TRBV3-1 to TRBJ2-5, with a possible D match to TRBD2 (6 bases). V was pared by 2 bases and J by 6 bases, with 10 bases between. This CDR3 spans 13 amino acids. Germline V gene data show CDR1 as LGHDT and CDR2 as YNNKEL (reference sequence). The CDR3, as DNA: TGTGCCAGCAGCCAACTAGCGTCCAAGACCCAGTACTTC. Translating gives CASSQLASKTQYF.

V gene TRBV27 combines with J gene TRBJ1-1; 7 bases align to TRBD1. The CDR3 runs 15 residues. V lost 6 bases to trimming and J lost 3 bases; unmatched junction nucleotides: 10. Germline V gene sequence: CDR1 MNHEY, CDR2 SMNVEV (reference sequence). The CDR3, as DNA: TGTGCCAGCAGGGGGACAACAGGGGCGTACACTGAAGCTTTCTTT. Its protein product is CASRGTTGAYTEAFF.

Of note for this clonotype: It may be a read error: a sequence one base away is much more abundant. J is TRBJ2-2 and V is TRBV7-3; 12 bases line up with TRBD2. V dropped 5 bases and J dropped 3; count of bases not matched to a gene: 4. The length of the CDR3 is 16 residues. Looked up from germline, CDR1 is SGHTA and CDR2 is FQGTGA. For the CDR3, the DNA is TGTGCCAGCAGCCCTAGCGGGGGGGCCGACACCGGGGAGCTGTTTTTT. The encoded protein is CASSPSGGADTGELFF.

This clonotype was observed at least ten times. The chain carries TRBV20-1 and TRBJ1-1; D gene uncertain. The germline V gene has CDR1 DFQATT and CDR2 SNEGSKA (reference sequence). V lost 3 bases, J lost 5 bases, and 16 bases lay in between. The CDR3 runs 14 residues. The CDR3 loop reads CSASEWTTGTEAFF. As DNA, the CDR3 is TGCAGTGCTAGTGAGTGGACGACGGGAACTGAAGCTTTCTTT.

This sequence joins TRBV6-9 and TRBJ2-5; D unclear. Between the trimmed V and J ends, which lost 3 bases and 6 bases, there was a span of 8 bases. This CDR3 spans 12 amino acids. The germline V gene has CDR1 MNHGY and CDR2 SVAAGI. The CDR3 loop is CASSYAMKTQYF. In DNA, the CDR3 is TGTGCCAGCAGTTACGCTATGAAGACCCAGTACTTC.

This clonotype was seen many times. The chain joins TRBV5-1 to TRBJ1-3, with a weak D call TRBD1 (5 bases). Trimming took 0 bases from V and 2 from J, leaving 6 bases between them. The CDR3 loop spans 14 amino acids. The V gene's germline CDR1 is SGHRS and CDR2 YFSETQ. The CDR3 DNA sequence: TGCGCCAGCAGCTTGGCGGGGCCTGGAAACACCATATATTTT. This translates into CASSLAGPGNTIYF. The full variable domain, completed using reference TRBV5-1 and TRBJ1-3, is KAGVTQTPRYLIKTRGQQVTLSCSPISGHRSVSWYQQTPGQGLQFLFEYFSETQRNKGNFPGRFSGRQFSNSRSEMNVSTLELGDSALYLCASSLAGPGNTIYFGEGSWLTVV.

This clonotype occurred many times. V is TRBV9 and J is TRBJ2-7, with D unclear. CDR1 and CDR2 (germline): SGDLS, YYNGEE. The ends were cut back, 0 bases at V and 2 bases at J, with 9 bases in the middle. CDR3 length: 14 amino acids. The CDR3 protein is CASSVDGRTYEQYF. The CDR3 bases are TGTGCCAGCAGCGTAGACGGTAGGACCTACGAGCAGTACTTC.

The gene calls are TRBV20-1 and TRBJ2-2, with TRBD2 matching 7 bases. V shed 4 bases, J shed 5 bases, and the junction held 1 base outside the gene matches. CDR3 length: 12 residues. Germline V CDR1 and CDR2: DFQATT, SNEGSKA (reference sequence). The CDR3 nucleotides read TGCAGTGCTACCGGGGGGACCGGGGAGCTGTTTTTT. Translating it yields CSATGGTGELFF.

V is TRBV19 and J is TRBJ2-1; 8 bases align to TRBD2. Trimming removed 7 bases from V and 1 base from J; junction bases left unmatched: 6. Per germline, CDR1 LNHDA and CDR2 SQIVND (reference sequence). The CDR3 extends over 15 amino acids. The CDR3 DNA is TGTGCCAGTAAAGCGACTAGCGTTTCCTACAATGAGCAGTTCTTC. Its translation is CASKATSVSYNEQFF.

This clonotype was counted a few times. As DNA, the CDR3 is TGCGCCAGCAGCCTACAGGGGGCGGCTCAGCCCCAGCATTTT. Translating it yields CASSLQGAAQPQHF. This chain links TRBV5-1 with TRBJ1-5; 9 bases are a match to TRBD1. J lost 6 bases, V lost 4 bases, and 5 bases had no gene match. The CDR3 is 14 amino acids. Germline V gene sequence: CDR1 SGHRS, CDR2 YFSETQ.

This clonotype has only a few counts. The J gene is TRBJ2-6, the V gene TRBV19; D remains ambiguous. V lost 4 bases and J lost 0, with 4 bases in between. This CDR3 has 14 amino acids. Germline assignment: CDR1 LNHDA and CDR2 SQIVND (reference sequence). The CDR3 is CASSTGSGANVLTF. As DNA, the CDR3 is TGTGCCAGTAGTACGGGCTCTGGGGCCAACGTCCTGACTTTC.

This clonotype has just a few counts. The rearrangement links TRBV4-1 to TRBJ1-4, with a possible D match to TRBD1 (6 bases). Germline CDR1 is MGHRA and CDR2 is YSYEKL. The CDR3 loop spans 16 amino acids. Trimming took off 4 bases at V and 0 bases at J, with 12 bases between the two ends. The CDR3 nucleotides read TGCGCCAGCAGCCCCGGACAGCTTGCAACTAATGAAAAACTGTTTTTT. Residues: CASSPGQLATNEKLFF.

The chain joins TRBV11-2 to TRBJ1-1, with D maybe TRBD1 (5 bases). The CDR3 is 14 residues long. V lost 3 bases and J 8 bases, leaving 16 bases between the germline ends. The germline V gene encodes CDR1 SGHAT and CDR2 FQNNGV. The CDR3 spells CASSFGLGEGEAFF. The CDR3 bases are TGTGCCAGCAGCTTTGGCCTGGGGGAGGGAGAAGCTTTCTTT.

At least ten counts were recorded for this clonotype. This CDR3 reads CASSQPGGTKNIQYF. The CDR3 region has the DNA TGTGCCAGCAGCCAACCGGGAGGAACAAAAAACATTCAGTACTTC. The V and J genes are TRBV3-1 and TRBJ2-4, with TRBD2 identical over 7 bases. CDR3 length: 15 residues. V shed 2 bases and J 4 bases; nucleotides not matched to a gene: 5. Germline CDR1 reads LGHDT; CDR2 reads YNNKEL (reference sequence).

The CDR3 bases are TGTGCCAGCAGCCGGTCGACACCACCGGACGAGCAGTACTTC. It specifies CASSRSTPPDEQYF. The genes are TRBV4-2 and TRBJ2-7; no reliable D call. Deletions cut 4 bases from V and 5 bases from J, with 15 bases between. The CDR3 spans 14 residues. CDR1 LGHNA and CDR2 YNFKEQ come from the germline V gene.